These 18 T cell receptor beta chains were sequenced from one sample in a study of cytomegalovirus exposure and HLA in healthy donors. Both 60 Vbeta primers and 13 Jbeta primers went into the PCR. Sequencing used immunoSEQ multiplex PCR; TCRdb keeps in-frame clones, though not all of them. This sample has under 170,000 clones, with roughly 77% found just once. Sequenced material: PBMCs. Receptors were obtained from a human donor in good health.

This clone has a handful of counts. CDR3 coding DNA: TGCGCCAGCAGCTTGGCTTGGGCAGATAATGAAAAACTGTTTTTT. It specifies CASSLAWADNEKLFF. The chain is built from TRBV5-1 and TRBJ1-4; no clear D. Germline CDR1 reads SGHRS; CDR2 reads YFSETQ. The CDR3 loop spans 15 amino acids. The V end lost 0 bases, the J end lost 4 bases, and 10 bases lay between the germline ends.

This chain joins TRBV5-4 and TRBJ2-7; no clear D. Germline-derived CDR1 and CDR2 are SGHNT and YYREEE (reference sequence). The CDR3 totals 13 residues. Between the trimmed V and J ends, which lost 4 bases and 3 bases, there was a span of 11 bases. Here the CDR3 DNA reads TGTGCCAGCAGCGACATGATAGACTACGAGCAGTACTTC. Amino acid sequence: CASSDMIDYEQYF.

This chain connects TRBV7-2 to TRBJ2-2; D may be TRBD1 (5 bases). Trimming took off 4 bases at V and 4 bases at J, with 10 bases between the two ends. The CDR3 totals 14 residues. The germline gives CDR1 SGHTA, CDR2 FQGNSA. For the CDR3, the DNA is TGTGCCAGCAGCTCTAGACAGTTCACCGGGGAGCTGTTTTTT. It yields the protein CASSSRQFTGELFF.

The CDR3 here is CASTNQGSPNEKLFF. CDR3 DNA sequence: TGTGCCAGCACCAATCAGGGATCCCCTAATGAAAAACTGTTTTTT. This sequence joins TRBV6-6 and TRBJ1-4; TRBD1 is a possible D gene (5 bases). The CDR3 contains 15 residues. V was shortened by 7 bases and J by 3 bases, with 15 bases between the two germline ends. Germline CDR1 is MNHNY and CDR2 is SVGAGI (reference sequence).

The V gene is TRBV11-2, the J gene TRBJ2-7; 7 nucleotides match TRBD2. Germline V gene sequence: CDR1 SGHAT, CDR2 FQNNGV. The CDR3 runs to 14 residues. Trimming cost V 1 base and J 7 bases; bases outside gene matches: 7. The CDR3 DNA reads TGTGCCAGCAGCTTAGCGGGAGGTGGCGAAGAGCAGTACTTC. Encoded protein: CASSLAGGGEEQYF.

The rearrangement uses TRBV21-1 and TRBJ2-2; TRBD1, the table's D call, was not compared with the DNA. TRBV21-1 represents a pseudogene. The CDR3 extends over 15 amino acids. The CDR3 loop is CASRRGQGETGELFF. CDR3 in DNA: TGTGCCAGCCGAAGGGGACAGGGAGAGACCGGGGAGCTGTTTTTT.

CDR3 in DNA: TGCGCCAGCAGCGGTGGAGGGGGCTTAATTGGCTACACCTTC. It codes for CASSGGGGLIGYTF. The chain uses TRBV4-1 and TRBJ1-2; 7 nucleotides agree with TRBD1. The germline V gene has CDR1 MGHRA and CDR2 YSYEKL. The junction had 10 bases not matched to a gene; V was cut back by 5 bases and J by 7 bases. This CDR3 is built from 14 residues.

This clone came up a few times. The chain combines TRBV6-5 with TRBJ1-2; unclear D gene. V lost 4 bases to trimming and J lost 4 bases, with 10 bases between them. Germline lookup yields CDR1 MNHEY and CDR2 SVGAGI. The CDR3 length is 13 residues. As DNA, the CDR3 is TGTGCCAGCAGTTTGAACACCTTCTATGGCTACACCTTC. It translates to CASSLNTFYGYTF.

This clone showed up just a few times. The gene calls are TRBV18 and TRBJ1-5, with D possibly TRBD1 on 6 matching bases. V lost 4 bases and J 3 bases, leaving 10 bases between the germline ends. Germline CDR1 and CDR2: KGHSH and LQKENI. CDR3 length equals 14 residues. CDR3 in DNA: TGTGCCAGCTCACGAGGACAGCTCAATCAGCCCCAGCATTTT. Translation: CASSRGQLNQPQHF.

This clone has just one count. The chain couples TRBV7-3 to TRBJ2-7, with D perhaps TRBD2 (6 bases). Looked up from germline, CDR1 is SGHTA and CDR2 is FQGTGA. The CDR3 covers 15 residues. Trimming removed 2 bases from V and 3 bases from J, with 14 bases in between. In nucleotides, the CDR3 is TGTGCCAGCAGCTTAGGGCAGGGAGGAATCTACGAGCAGTACTTC. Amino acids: CASSLGQGGIYEQYF.

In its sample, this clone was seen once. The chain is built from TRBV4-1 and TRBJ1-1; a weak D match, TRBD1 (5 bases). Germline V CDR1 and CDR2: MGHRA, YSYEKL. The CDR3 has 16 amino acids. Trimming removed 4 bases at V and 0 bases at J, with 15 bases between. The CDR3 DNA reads TGCGCCAGCAGCCCGACCGACAGCGAGCTGAACACTGAAGCTTTCTTT. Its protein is CASSPTDSELNTEAFF.

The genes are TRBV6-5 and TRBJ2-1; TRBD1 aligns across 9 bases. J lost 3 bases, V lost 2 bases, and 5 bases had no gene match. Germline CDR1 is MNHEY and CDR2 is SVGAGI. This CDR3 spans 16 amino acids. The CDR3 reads CASSYLQGAGYNEQFF. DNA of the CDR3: TGTGCCAGCAGTTACCTACAGGGGGCTGGCTACAATGAGCAGTTCTTC.

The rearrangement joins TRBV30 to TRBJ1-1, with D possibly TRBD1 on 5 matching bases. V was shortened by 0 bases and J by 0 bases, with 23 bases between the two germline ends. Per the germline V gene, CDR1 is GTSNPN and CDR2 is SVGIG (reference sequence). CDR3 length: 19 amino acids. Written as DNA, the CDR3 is TGTGCCTGGAGTGTTAGGGGATCTCAGTGGACCTCTCTGAACACTGAAGCTTTCTTT. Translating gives CAWSVRGSQWTSLNTEAFF.

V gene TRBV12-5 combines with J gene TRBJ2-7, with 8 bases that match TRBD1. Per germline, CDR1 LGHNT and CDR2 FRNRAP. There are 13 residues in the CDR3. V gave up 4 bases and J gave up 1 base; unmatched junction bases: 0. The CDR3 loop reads CASGWDRSYEQYF. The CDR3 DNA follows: TGTGCTAGTGGTTGGGACAGGTCCTACGAGCAGTACTTC.

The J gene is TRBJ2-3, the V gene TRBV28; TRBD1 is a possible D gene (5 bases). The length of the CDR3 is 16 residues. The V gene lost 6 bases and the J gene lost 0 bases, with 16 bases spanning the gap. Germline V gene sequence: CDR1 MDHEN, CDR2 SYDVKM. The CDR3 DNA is TGTGCCAGCAGGACCTCACAGGTCTTCAGCACAGATACGCAGTATTTT. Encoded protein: CASRTSQVFSTDTQYF.

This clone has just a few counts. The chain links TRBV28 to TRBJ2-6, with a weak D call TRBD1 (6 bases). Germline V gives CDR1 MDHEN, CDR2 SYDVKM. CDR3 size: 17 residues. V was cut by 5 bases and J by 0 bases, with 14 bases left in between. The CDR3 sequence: CASSTRGFYSGANVLTF. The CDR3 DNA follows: TGTGCCAGCAGTACCAGGGGATTTTACTCTGGGGCCAACGTCCTGACTTTC.

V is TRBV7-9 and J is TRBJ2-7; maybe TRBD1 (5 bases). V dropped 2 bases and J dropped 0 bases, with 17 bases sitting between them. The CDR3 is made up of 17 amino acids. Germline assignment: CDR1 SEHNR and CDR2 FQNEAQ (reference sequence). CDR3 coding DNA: TGTGCCAGCAGCTTAAACCCAGGGCAGGACCCCTCCTACGAGCAGTACTTC. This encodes CASSLNPGQDPSYEQYF.

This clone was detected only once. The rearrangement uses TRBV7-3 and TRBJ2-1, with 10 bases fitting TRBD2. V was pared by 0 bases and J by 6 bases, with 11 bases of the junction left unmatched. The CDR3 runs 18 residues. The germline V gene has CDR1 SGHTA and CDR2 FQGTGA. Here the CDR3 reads CASSLTGAASGRSNEQFF. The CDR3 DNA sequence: TGTGCCAGCAGCTTAACTGGAGCGGCTAGCGGGAGAAGCAATGAGCAGTTCTTC.